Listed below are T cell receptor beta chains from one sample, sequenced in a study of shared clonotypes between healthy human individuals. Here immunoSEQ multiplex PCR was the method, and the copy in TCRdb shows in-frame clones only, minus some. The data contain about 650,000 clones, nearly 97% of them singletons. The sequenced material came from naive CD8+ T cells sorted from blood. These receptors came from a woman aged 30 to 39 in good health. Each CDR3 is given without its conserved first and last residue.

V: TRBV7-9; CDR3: ASSFSNAGMGTEAF
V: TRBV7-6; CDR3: ASSLTLRLLKETQY
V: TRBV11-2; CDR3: ASSRYSGYREQETQY
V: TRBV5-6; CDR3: ASSYRTNSYEQY
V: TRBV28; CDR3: ASEEGLAGRRDLYNEQF
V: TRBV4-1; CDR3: ASSQGGDYEQY
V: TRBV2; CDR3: ASSESPPGETYEQY
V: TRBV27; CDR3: ASSMGASQPQH
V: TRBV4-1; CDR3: ASSQNLEYEQY
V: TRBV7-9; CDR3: ASSLGTVYEQY
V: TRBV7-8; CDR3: ASSPEAGTAIMFFGYT
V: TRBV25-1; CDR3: ASARGVTYNEQF
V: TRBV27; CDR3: ASSLLGQGDEQF
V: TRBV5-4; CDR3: ASSEGVSSGRGETQY
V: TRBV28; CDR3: ASSNPGGEAYEQY
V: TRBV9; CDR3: ASSNPSSGNGYTDTQY
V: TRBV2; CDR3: ASTGQGATGELF
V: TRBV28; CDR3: ASAPNPTGFMRGTEAF
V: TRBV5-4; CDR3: ASSLGTYGYT
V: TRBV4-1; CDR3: ASSQDGGTEAF
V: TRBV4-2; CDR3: ASSQEMGFVVAGEGETQY
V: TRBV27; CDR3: ASCSLGDYGYT
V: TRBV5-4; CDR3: ASRAGYSYEQY
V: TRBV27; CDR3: ASSWGQGTQEQY
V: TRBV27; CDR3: ASSPDSYTGELF
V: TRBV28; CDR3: ASSLGLGGYGYT
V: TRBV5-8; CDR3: ASSAPYQGYSEAF
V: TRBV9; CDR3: ASTYSGGGGGELF
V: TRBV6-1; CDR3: ASSPGRGDTEAF
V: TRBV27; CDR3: ASSLLGGNQPQH
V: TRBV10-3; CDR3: AISDAATRYEQY
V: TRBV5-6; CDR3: ASSSDRATSYNSPLH
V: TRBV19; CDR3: ASIDPTGQGISGNQPQH
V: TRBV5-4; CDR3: ASFPWGGTYEQY
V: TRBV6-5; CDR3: ASSYWRGGQETQY
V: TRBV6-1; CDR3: ASSDPPGQNGYT
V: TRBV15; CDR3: ATKVAFPGELF
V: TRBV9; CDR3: ASTGTGGSNEQF
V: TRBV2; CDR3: ASSSELTSGDDEQY
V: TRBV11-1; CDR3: ASSLWQGYEQY
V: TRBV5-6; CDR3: ASTIGSGVGTQY
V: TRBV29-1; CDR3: SVVGGSSYNEQF
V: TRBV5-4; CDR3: ASSFDRVDYGYT
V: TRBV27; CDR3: ASSKTVPGDKRESAGELF
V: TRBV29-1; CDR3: SARQGYEQY
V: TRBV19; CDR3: ASADRDWTYEQY
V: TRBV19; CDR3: ASSGLAGAVYEQY
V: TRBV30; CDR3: AWTLGAGAAEQF
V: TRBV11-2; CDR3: ASSSAQVDTQY
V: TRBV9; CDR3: ASSSGWGGAYEQY
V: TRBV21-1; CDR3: AKGERNRNEQF
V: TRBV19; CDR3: ASSTVAYNEQF
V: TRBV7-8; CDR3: ASETANTGELF